The 27 T cell receptor beta chains listed next were all sequenced from one sample in a study of response to subunit inactivated influenza vaccine. TCRdb processed the RT-PCR reads anew with MiXCR; each CDR3 protein has one entry. The table has about 500,000 distinct CDR3 sequences, approximately 15% seen once. The specimen was CD4+ T cells sorted from PBMCs, collected less than 30 months after vaccination. These receptors were collected from a man aged 50 to 69 who received an inactivated influenza vaccine.

This clonotype appeared a few times. This chain uses TRBV20-1 with TRBJ2-1; 8 nucleotides match TRBD1. The CDR3 has 13 residues. The germline CDR1 and CDR2 sequences are DFQATT and SNEGSKA (reference sequence). V lost 5 bases to trimming and J lost 8 bases; unmatched junction nucleotides: 8. The DNA of the CDR3 is TGCAGTGCTCGCCGGGGACAGGCAGATGAGCAGTTCTTC. This codes for CSARRGQADEQFF.

This clonotype was detected a few times. This chain uses TRBV5-1 with TRBJ2-1, with 9 bases aligning to TRBD2. V shed 4 bases, J shed 2 bases, and the junction held 7 bases outside the gene matches. The CDR3 is 16 residues long. Per germline, CDR1 SGHRS and CDR2 YFSETQ. The CDR3 DNA reads TGCGCCAGCAGCCTCCAAGCGGGAGGTCCCTACAATGAGCAGTTCTTC. Amino acid sequence: CASSLQAGGPYNEQFF.

The gene calls are TRBV7-2 and TRBJ2-2; 8 bases agree with TRBD1. The ends lost 2 bases at V and 6 bases at J; junction bases unmatched: 5. This CDR3 region has 15 residues. In germline, CDR1 is SGHTA, CDR2 FQGNSA. CDR3 DNA: TGTGCCAGCAGCTTACAGGGGGCGTTGGCCGGGGAGCTGTTTTTT. Encoded protein: CASSLQGALAGELFF.

The rearrangement links TRBV7-3 to TRBJ2-1; 9 bases align to TRBD2. Losses at the gene ends were 1 base for V and 5 bases for J; bases not matched to a gene: 3. CDR1 is SGHTA, CDR2 FQGTGA, per germline. This CDR3 contains 15 residues. The CDR3 DNA sequence: TGTGCCAGCAGCTTAATTCCTAGCGGGGACAATGAGCAGTTCTTC. Protein: CASSLIPSGDNEQFF.

This rearrangement joins TRBV3-1 to TRBJ1-1; D call uncertain. Per germline, CDR1 LGHDT and CDR2 YNNKEL (reference sequence). V lost 1 base and J lost 1, with 10 bases in between. The CDR3 totals 15 residues. CDR3 sequence: CASSQGPGGNTEAFF. CDR3 DNA sequence: TGTGCCAGCAGCCAAGGTCCGGGAGGGAACACTGAAGCTTTCTTT.

The chain has TRBV20-1 and TRBJ2-4, with 12 bases lining up with TRBD2. This CDR3 spans 17 amino acids. J was trimmed by 0 bases and V by 3 bases; bases with no gene match: 6. The germline gives CDR1 DFQATT, CDR2 SNEGSKA (reference sequence). CDR3 bases: TGCAGTGCTAGGGGGACTAGCGGGTCACTAGCCAAAAACATTCAGTACTTC. Translation gives CSARGTSGSLAKNIQYF.

This clonotype was observed a handful of times. V and J are TRBV5-1 and TRBJ2-7, with 7 bases that match TRBD1. CDR1 is SGHRS and CDR2 is YFSETQ in the germline V gene. The CDR3 runs to 13 residues. Unmatched junction bases numbered 7, after V lost 5 bases and J lost 5 bases. CDR3 sequence reads: CASREGAGNEQYF. CDR3 coding DNA: TGCGCCAGCAGAGAGGGGGCTGGGAACGAGCAGTACTTC.

The CDR3 spells CASSSRAYGYTF. As DNA, the CDR3 is TGTGCCAGCAGTTCAAGGGCTTATGGCTACACCTTC. The V and J genes are TRBV28 and TRBJ1-2; D is unclear. Looked up from germline, CDR1 is MDHEN and CDR2 is SYDVKM. CDR3 length: 12 amino acids. V lost 4 bases and J 5 bases, leaving 8 bases between the germline ends.

The rearrangement uses TRBV7-2 and TRBJ2-1, with a possible D match to TRBD1 (6 bases). Germline-derived CDR1 and CDR2 are SGHTA and FQGNSA. Between the trimmed V and J ends, which lost 6 bases and 0 bases, there was a span of 12 bases. The CDR3 spans 15 residues. The chain's CDR3 is CASRSGHRSYNEQFF. The CDR3 DNA reads as TGTGCCAGCAGGTCGGGACACCGCTCCTACAATGAGCAGTTCTTC.

This chain connects TRBV28 to TRBJ2-7, with D maybe TRBD1 (6 bases). There are 17 residues in the CDR3. Trimming removed 3 bases at V and 0 bases at J, with 18 bases between. Germline values: CDR1 MDHEN, CDR2 SYDVKM. CDR3 coding DNA: TGTGCCAGCAGTTTGATGGGGGCAACCCTTAACTCCTACGAGCAGTACTTC. It translates to CASSLMGATLNSYEQYF.

This clonotype has just a few counts. This sequence joins TRBV5-1 and TRBJ1-1; D perhaps matches TRBD1 (5 bases). Germline V gives CDR1 SGHRS, CDR2 YFSETQ. V lost 0 bases and J lost 1, with 16 bases in between. The CDR3 spans 17 residues. The CDR3: CASSLEAGGGWNTEAFF. CDR3 bases: TGCGCCAGCAGCTTGGAGGCAGGTGGGGGTTGGAACACTGAAGCTTTCTTT.

The CDR3 reads CASSPVTVGLNGYTF. The DNA for the CDR3 is TGTGCCAGCAGCCCGGTGACGGTAGGACTTAACGGCTACACCTTC. The rearrangement links TRBV12-3 or TRBV12-4 to TRBJ1-2; no clear D. The CDR3 sequence is 15 residues long. The V end lost 6 bases, the J end lost 8 bases, and 22 bases lay between the germline ends.

This clonotype was counted a few times. The chain uses TRBV20-1 and TRBJ2-7; the match to TRBD2 covers 7 bases. Trimming cost V 3 bases and J 2 bases; bases outside gene matches: 7. Germline assignment: CDR1 DFQATT and CDR2 SNEGSKA (reference sequence). CDR3 length: 14 residues. The CDR3 is CSASGEGSTYEQYF. CDR3 bases: TGCAGTGCTAGTGGGGAGGGCTCTACCTACGAGCAGTACTTC.

This clonotype was counted at least ten times. V gene TRBV3-1 combines with J gene TRBJ2-1; 8 bases line up with TRBD1. Germline trimming cut 4 bases from V and 1 base from J; bases unmatched to any gene: 3. Germline CDR1 LGHDT, CDR2 YNNKEL (reference sequence). This CDR3 has 15 residues. The DNA for the CDR3 is TGTGCCAGCAGCCTACGACAGGGGTCCTACAATGAGCAGTTCTTC. This codes for CASSLRQGSYNEQFF.

The CDR3 bases are TGCGCCAGCAGCCCGACCGGGACAGGGGGCTACGAGCAGTACTTC. Amino acids: CASSPTGTGGYEQYF. The chain joins TRBV4-3 to TRBJ2-7, with 11 bases identical to TRBD1. Germline-derived CDR1 and CDR2 are LGHNA and YSLEER. The CDR3 sequence is 15 residues long. The trim removed 4 bases at V and 3 bases at J, leaving 5 bases unmatched.

This clonotype was picked up a small number of times. This chain uses TRBV20-1 with TRBJ2-1; 9 bases fit TRBD2. V lost 2 bases, J lost 4 bases, and 9 bases stayed unmatched. Germline lookup yields CDR1 DFQATT and CDR2 SNEGSKA (reference sequence). The CDR3 contains 16 residues. CDR3 coding DNA: TGCAGTGCTAGACCCCCTTTAGCGGGGGATTACAATGAGCAGTTCTTC. Protein: CSARPPLAGDYNEQFF.

The chain employs TRBV10-3 and TRBJ2-7; 7 nucleotides align to TRBD2. CDR1 is ENHRY and CDR2 is SYGVKD in the germline V gene. This CDR3 has 13 amino acids. Trimming took 8 bases from V and 3 from J; bases not matched to a gene: 7. The chain's CDR3 is CAIGLADSYEQYF. As DNA, the CDR3 is TGTGCCATCGGGCTAGCGGATAGCTACGAGCAGTACTTC.

The rearrangement links TRBV4-3 to TRBJ1-1; D ambiguous. The germline V gene has CDR1 LGHNA and CDR2 YSLEER. The V and J ends lost 0 bases and 5 bases respectively, with 7 bases between them. This CDR3 region has 13 residues. The CDR3 reads CASSQDKQTEAFF. The CDR3 region has the DNA TGCGCCAGCAGCCAAGATAAACAAACTGAAGCTTTCTTT.

V usage is TRBV15 and J usage is TRBJ2-1; D may be TRBD1 or TRBD2 (6 bases each). Germline lookup yields CDR1 LNHNV and CDR2 YYDKDF (reference sequence). The ends were cut back, 3 bases at V and 9 bases at J, with 18 bases in the middle. There are 15 residues in the CDR3. The CDR3 region has the DNA TGTGCCACCAGCAGGGATAACAGGGTCGGGAGTGAGCAGTTCTTC. Its translation: CATSRDNRVGSEQFF.

The table lists this clonotype with a few counts. The chain is built from TRBV10-3 and TRBJ2-7; unclear D gene. Per germline, CDR1 ENHRY and CDR2 SYGVKD. Trimming took 2 bases from V and 2 from J, leaving 4 bases between them. The CDR3 runs to 12 residues. The DNA of the CDR3 is TGTGCCATCAGTGAGCCCCCCTACGAGCAGTACTTC. The encoded protein is CAISEPPYEQYF.

Here the CDR3 DNA reads TGCAGTGCTAGAGCTCCCGCCGGGCCCCTGACCCAAGAGACCCAGTACTTC. It translates to CSARAPAGPLTQETQYF. The chain uses TRBV20-1 and TRBJ2-5, with D unresolved. Trimming pared 1 base from V and 1 base from J, leaving 19 bases between. CDR1 DFQATT and CDR2 SNEGSKA come from the germline V gene (reference sequence). This CDR3 has 17 amino acids.

This clonotype was counted many times. The chain employs TRBV5-4 and TRBJ2-2, with 8 bases that match TRBD2. Germline trimming cut 3 bases from V and 5 bases from J; bases unmatched to any gene: 9. The CDR3 is made up of 16 amino acids. The germline gives CDR1 SGHNT, CDR2 YYREEE (reference sequence). CDR3 DNA sequence: TGTGCCAGCAGCTCGTTGAGCGGGAGTAAGACCGGGGAGCTGTTTTTT. This gives the protein CASSSLSGSKTGELFF. The full variable domain, in which reference TRBV5-4 and TRBJ2-2 provide the parts outside the CDR3, is ETGVTQSPTHLIKTRGQQVTLRCSSQSGHNTVSWYQQALGQGPQFIFQYYREEENGRGNFPPRFSGLQFPNYSSELNVNALELDDSALYLCASSSLSGSKTGELFFGEGSRLTVL.

The rearrangement uses TRBV7-2 and TRBJ1-2; TRBD1 is a possible D gene (5 bases). The CDR3 consists of 15 residues. V shed 1 base and J shed 6 bases, with 15 bases lying between them. The germline gives CDR1 SGHTA, CDR2 FQGNSA. This chain's CDR3 is CASSLGGTVLDGYTF. The CDR3, as DNA: TGTGCCAGCAGCTTAGGAGGGACGGTCCTGGATGGCTACACCTTC.

The chain joins TRBV2 to TRBJ2-1, with D perhaps TRBD2 (6 bases). The CDR3 sequence is 15 residues long. The germline gives CDR1 SNHLY, CDR2 FYNNEI. V lost 2 bases to trimming and J lost 0 bases, with 8 bases between them. CDR3 in DNA: TGTGCCAGCAGTGAACGCGGGAACTCCTACAATGAGCAGTTCTTC. Its protein is CASSERGNSYNEQFF.

This clonotype was detected a few times. This chain joins TRBV11-2 and TRBJ2-5, with D possibly matching TRBD1 (6 bases). The germline V gene has CDR1 SGHAT and CDR2 FQNNGV. This CDR3 has 17 residues. V lost 4 bases, J lost 7 bases, and 25 bases lay in between. The CDR3: CASSSILPKGVGWTQYF. The DNA for the CDR3 is TGTGCCAGCAGCTCAATACTCCCGAAGGGGGTCGGATGGACCCAGTACTTC.

CDR3 sequence (DNA): TGTGCCAGCAGCCGACAAGCACTTAGCAATCAGCCCCAGCATTTT. It is translated as CASSRQALSNQPQHF. This rearrangement joins TRBV12-3 or TRBV12-4 to TRBJ1-5, with D unclear. With 6 bases removed from V and 0 bases from J, the gap between germline ends came to 12 bases. The CDR3 spans 15 residues.

The chain couples TRBV5-1 to TRBJ2-3, with D maybe TRBD2 (5 bases). CDR1 and CDR2 (germline): SGHRS, YFSETQ. The V gene lost 2 bases and the J gene lost 0 bases, with 13 bases spanning the gap. The CDR3 has 16 residues. The CDR3 spells CASSLNEGLSTDTQYF. DNA of the CDR3: TGCGCCAGCAGCTTAAATGAGGGCCTTAGCACAGATACGCAGTATTTT.